Sequencing of this TCR beta chain was carried out in a study of blood T cell repertoires in COVID-19. In the study overall: Both acute and convalescent COVID-19 samples were obtained from the United States, Italy and Spain. Sources were T cells, B-cell-depleted T cells, or PBMCs; the material itself was cDNA or gDNA.

Original processing notes: Estimates of nucleated cell counts were drawn from the amplification of reference gene primers. Sequenced by immunoSEQ multiplex PCR; TCRdb stores in-frame clones only, minus some. That table supplies the V and J calls and clone size; D and trimming were determined from the DNA. The sample lists about 40,000 clones, about 88% occurring once. V lost 4 bases to trimming and J lost 0 bases; unmatched junction nucleotides: 1. This CDR3 has 14 residues. CDR1 is MGHRA and CDR2 is YSYEKL in the germline V gene. Sequencing input: peripheral blood. The source of this sequence is a human donor in a cohort sampled during active COVID-19. The rearrangement joins TRBV4-1 to TRBJ2-3; 7 bases map to TRBD1. The CDR3 DNA reads as TGCGCCAGCAGCCCGGACAGGAGCACAGATACGCAGTATTTT. It is translated as CASSPDRSTDTQYF.